This T cell receptor beta chain derives from a study of beta chain features in type 1 diabetes. Reverse transcribing all isolated RNA meant expressed TCRB transcripts were sequenced. Only in-frame clones appear in the TCRdb table, and some are missing; sequencing was by immunoSEQ multiplex PCR. The table lists about 450,000 clones, roughly 10% of them singletons. This clone occurred many times. Trimming cost V 5 bases and J 5 bases, with 9 bases left between them. The length of the CDR3 is 12 residues. Germline V gene data show CDR1 as SGHTA and CDR2 as FQGNSA. The J gene is TRBJ2-5, the V gene TRBV7-2; no reliable D call. The clonotype comes from a young woman in good health. The sample comprised naive CD4+ T cells from blood. The CDR3 spells CASSQAWETQYF. CDR3 sequence (DNA): TGTGCCAGCAGCCAAGCCTGGGAGACCCAGTACTTC.